This T cell receptor (beta chain) is from a study of blood T cell repertoires in COVID-19. Whole-study context: The origin of the acute and convalescent COVID-19 samples was the United States, Italy and Spain. T cells, B-cell-depleted T cells, or PBMCs supplied cDNA or gDNA.

Per the original methods: Amplification of reference gene primers provided the estimated nucleated cell counts. Profiled with immunoSEQ multiplex PCR; TCRdb holds only in-frame clones, not every one. D and trimming were read from the DNA, whereas the V and J calls and clone size are those reported in that table. The sample includes around 320,000 clones, around 90% of them seen just once. The CDR3 spans 13 residues. V dropped 5 bases and J dropped 6; count of bases not matched to a gene: 4. CDR1 and CDR2 from the germline V gene are MGHDK and SYGVNS. V usage is TRBV25-1 and J usage is TRBJ1-5; TRBD1 agrees at 7 bases. Sample: peripheral blood. The TCR sequence derives from a man aged 18 to 30 with active or convalescent COVID-19. The CDR3 region has the DNA TGTGCCAGCAGTCCGACAGGGCTTCAGCCCCAGCATTTT. Translated: CASSPTGLQPQHF.